This record concerns one TCR beta chain sequence. Its target is unknown. The record originates from a study of T cell repertoires in cytomegalovirus infection. Study information: Researchers turned to recently identified HLA-C-restricted CMV epitopes as well as well-studied HLA-B-restricted ones. Both CMV infection and a matching HLA type were indicated by public TCR beta signatures. Overall study results and limits: Identification of carriers of CMV plus the relevant HLA was performed using cumulative public TCR beta family frequency.

TCRdb used MiXCR to reprocess the reads, holding one entry per CDR3 protein. Of a few hundred thousand distinct CDR3 sequences listed, about 20% were seen once; the top ten hold about 21%. CDR3 length equals 15 residues. V shed 3 bases and J 1 base; nucleotides not matched to a gene: 6. Germline V CDR1 and CDR2: SGHTA, FQGNSA. This clonotype was sampled from a human donor in good health (CMV status not recorded). Some clones in this sample may be carry-over from other donors' samples. The specimen was cultured PBMCs, collected from culture after CMV antigen stimulation. This chain joins TRBV7-2 and TRBJ2-7, with TRBD1 matching 7 bases. CDR3 region: CASSLRSGQSYEQYF. As DNA, the CDR3 is TGTGCCAGCAGCTTGAGGTCGGGACAGTCCTACGAGCAGTACTTC.